This TCR beta chain was identified in a study of shared clonotypes between healthy human individuals (dated by TCRdb to the early 2020s). A note on the overall study: The cohort included a few men and a couple of women between 18 and 49 years of age. Leukapheresis yielded between about 0.85 and 10 billion PBMCs per donor. For each donor, three plates each were used for CD4 naive and CD4 memory, two plates were used for CD8 naive, and one plate was used for CD8 memory. To estimate repertoire size and how much clonotype sharing occurs between individuals, the study deeply sequenced the blood TCR repertoires of about 5 healthy adults. To increase sequencing depth and limit assay-specific biases, different laboratories used diverse techniques to prepare libraries and sequence TCR repertoires.

In the germline V gene, CDR1 corresponds to SGHAT and CDR2 to FQNNGV. V loses 7 bases of germline sequence and J loses 5 bases, and the interval between the two ends is 23 bases. The CDR3, cysteine through phenylalanine, is 16 amino acids long. Only the CDR3 region is kept as DNA, spanning 48 bases read in frame from base 1. Findings and caveats that apply to the study as a whole: The small number of donors limited the genetic and exposure-history diversity represented. When a few donors were compared, the shared fraction of clonotypes was around 5% for naive CD4, 3.5% for naive CD8, 2.3% for memory CD4, and 0.4% for memory CD8. Compared with non-shared clonotypes, clonotypes shared by all four sorted-subset donors had higher generation probabilities. Pairwise subsampling led to the expectation that sequencing depth would affect the degree of clonotype sharing among donors. Sampling was restricted to blood, and TCR repertoires in tissue are likely to differ from TCR repertoires in blood. Rarefaction of sorted-subset datasets indicated incomplete sequencing despite the large sequencing depth. Naive subsets generally had larger estimated clonotype richness than memory subsets.

Using the deep immunoSEQ assay, multiplex PCR amplified TCR CDR3 regions from genomic DNA. Genomic DNA extracted from each cell subset was distributed evenly over all wells of several immunoSEQ 96-well plates, and each plate served as one replicate. Each replicate PCR for sorted subsets received roughly 0.2 ug genomic DNA, equal to about 30,000 T cell genomes. Purified libraries were measured with a Qubit 3.0 fluorometer, size-checked on a Bioanalyzer 2100, and measured again with the KAPA Library Quantification kit. A separate single-read 150-cycle Illumina NextSeq 550 flow cell was used to sequence each immunoSEQ 96-well plate. The published analysis was carried out like this. The immunoSEQ output contained only junctional sequences without quality scores, so filtering could not match that applied to full-length reads. Sequences were annotated with PyIR, a Python wrapper for IgBLAST v1.9, and V/J genes and CDR3 were assigned using IMGT germline references. Any read was removed if the V/J assignment was weak (E-value above 1e-6), the CDR3 was missing, or the read contained stop codons, out-of-frame junctions, or ambiguous translated residues. V3J clonotypes were defined as sequences sharing an identical inferred V gene, J gene, and CDR3 amino acid sequence. To compute the percentage overlap between repertoires, the number of shared unique clonotypes was divided by the size of the smaller repertoire. Richness of each repertoire was evaluated using RTK rarefaction, the Chao1 estimator, and Recon v2.1 estimates of unobserved clonotypes. Generation probabilities for all TCRbeta clonotypes obtained by the gDNA method from a handful of donors were computed using OLGA. TCRdb re-hosts the immuneACCESS table, in-frame sequences only. Its copies lack some clones; in the studies checked, an unresolved V gene accounts for under half of them, and the cause for the rest is not known. From that table come the V and J calls and clone size; the DNA was used to work out D and trimming. The sample table holds roughly 2 million clones, of which 95% were seen once. Around 0.13% of the sample is in the top ten clones.

About this clone itself: The antigen it binds to is not known. Per-base quality was not reported, and no clone a single base away is much larger than it.

The donors were healthy, HIV-negative adults who had no recently reported acute infections or vaccinations. Only Caucasian adults living in Nashville, Tennessee, USA were represented among the donors. CD4+ T cells were enriched by magnetic negative selection; naive cells were then positively selected on CD45RA, and the negative fraction formed the memory subset. Blood was collected by leukapheresis, and PBMCs were isolated by Ficoll-Histopaque density gradient centrifugation and then cryopreserved in liquid nitrogen vapor phase. Analytical flow cytometry was used to check the purity and quantity of each magnetically sorted T cell population. Genomic DNA was isolated from each sorted fraction and quantified by UV absorbance on a Nanodrop 2000c.

Sequencing used naive CD4+ T cells sorted from blood. The cell subset or site label corresponds to: CD45RA+ positively selected. The rearrangement joined TRBV11-2 to TRBJ2-5, and TRBD2 may be the D gene, going by 7 matching bases. This receptor was identified in a man between 18 and 35 years old in good health. The nucleotide sequence reads as follows: TGTGCCAGCACCCCCTCACCGCAGGGGAGGGCCGAGACCCAGTACTTC. This sequence encodes CASTPSPQGRAETQYF.